This T cell receptor (beta chain) was captured in a study of cytomegalovirus exposure and HLA in healthy donors. Turning to the study itself: Both the 95 to 150 validation repertoires and the roughly 640 first-cohort repertoires used the same platform, as reported by a later analysis. General observations from the study: Most observed TCR sequences were rare, whereas some public TCRs were detected in many donors. One later analysis, an examination of the 120 validation repertoires, found that first-cohort TCR clusters tended to co-occur in them.

About this clone itself: Its antigen is as yet unknown.

Data came from immunoSEQ multiplex PCR; TCRdb stores just in-frame clones and leaves some out. This sample carries roughly 140,000 clones, around nine tenths of them seen once, and the ten largest clones take 3% to 3.5%. Trimming took 7 bases from V and 1 from J, leaving 16 bases between them. CDR1 SNHLY and CDR2 FYNNEI come from the germline V gene. The CDR3 runs to 15 residues. The donors were in the roughly 130-subject validation cohort, distinct from the approximately 700-subject first cohort. This chain uses TRBV2 with TRBJ2-5; no reliable D call. The receptor was derived from a woman under 30 in good health and CMV-seropositive. Sequenced sample: PBMCs. The CDR3 DNA reads as TGTGCCAGCATGAGTCAGGCGCTGGTCCAAGAGACCCAGTACTTC. It specifies CASMSQALVQETQYF.